This TCR beta chain emerged from a study of T-cell memory formation after mild COVID-19. Study overall: TCR clusters largely stayed donor specific.

To note about this clonotype: Antigen: not known.

Trimming removed 2 bases at V and 2 bases at J, with 17 bases between. Germline loops: CDR1 MGHRA, CDR2 YSYEKL. This CDR3 contains 17 residues. Study findings and constraints: Researchers report contracting CD4+ clones mostly in CM and EM, with CD8+ clones in EMRA. Some clones that responded turned up in pre-infection memory, which suggests that cross-reactive memory joined in.

TCRdb re-called the 5' RACE reads with MiXCR, one entry per CDR3 protein. The sample lists about 610,000 distinct CDR3 sequences; roughly a sixth were seen once. The TCR sequence derives from an adult woman who had mild COVID-19 (a few samples of this study predate the infection). Cell type and time point are not known. This chain joins TRBV4-1 and TRBJ2-3, with a possible D match to TRBD1 (5 bases). Sequenced sample: PBMCs or a T cell subset sorted from them (not recorded which). The CDR3 reads CASSQRVVGPNTDTQYF. The DNA of the CDR3 is TGCGCCAGCAGCCAAAGAGTCGTGGGGCCGAACACAGATACGCAGTATTTT.